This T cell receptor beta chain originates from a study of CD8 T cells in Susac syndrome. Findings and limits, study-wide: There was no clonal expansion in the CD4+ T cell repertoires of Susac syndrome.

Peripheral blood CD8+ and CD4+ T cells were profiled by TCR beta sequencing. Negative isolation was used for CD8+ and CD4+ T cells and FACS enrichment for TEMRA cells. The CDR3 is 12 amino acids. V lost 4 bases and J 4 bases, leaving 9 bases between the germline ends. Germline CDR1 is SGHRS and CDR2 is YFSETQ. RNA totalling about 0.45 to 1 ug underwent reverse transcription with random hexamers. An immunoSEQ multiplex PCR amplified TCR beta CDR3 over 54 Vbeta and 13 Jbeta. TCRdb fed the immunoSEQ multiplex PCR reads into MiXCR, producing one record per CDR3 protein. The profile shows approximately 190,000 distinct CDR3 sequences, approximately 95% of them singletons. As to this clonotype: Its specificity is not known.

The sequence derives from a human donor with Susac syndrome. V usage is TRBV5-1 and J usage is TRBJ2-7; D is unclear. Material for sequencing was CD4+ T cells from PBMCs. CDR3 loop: CASSGKMYEQYF. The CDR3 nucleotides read TGCGCCAGCAGCGGTAAGATGTACGAGCAGTACTTC.